One sample yielded the 10 T cell receptor beta chains listed below, sequenced in a study of human T cells and chemical hapten exposure. The time point is: patch test 3, about 24 weeks after DPC sensitization. The sample's treatment: therapeutic diphenylcyclopropenone sensitization with weekly scalp DPC. TCRdb re-derived calls from the RACE reads in MiXCR, one entry per CDR3 protein. The sample consists of some 180,000 distinct CDR3 sequences, around a quarter of them appearing once. The sample consisted of whole blood, taken in connection with sensitization to the hapten diphenylcyclopropenone (DPC). The receptors were gathered from a woman aged 40 to 50 with alopecia areata. Some clones in this sample may be carry-over from other donors' samples.

This clonotype was recorded many times. V usage is TRBV20-1 and J usage is TRBJ2-3; TRBD2 might be the D (6 bases). Between the trimmed V and J ends, which lost 6 bases and 3 bases, there was a span of 19 bases. Germline V gene lookup returns CDR1 DFQATT and CDR2 SNEGSKA (reference sequence). The CDR3 contains 15 residues. The CDR3: CSATPGLTKTDTQYF. The CDR3 nucleotides read TGCAGTGCCACGCCGGGACTTACCAAGACAGATACGCAGTATTTT.

This clonotype was recorded many times. This chain joins TRBV6-1 and TRBJ2-4, with D maybe TRBD1 (5 bases). CDR1 is MNHNS, CDR2 SASEGT, per germline. The CDR3 runs 16 residues. Trimming shortened V by 3 bases and J by 3 bases, and 15 bases separated the two germline ends. The chain's CDR3 is CASSDWSGSGKNIQYF. DNA for the CDR3: TGTGCCAGCAGTGATTGGTCAGGGTCAGGCAAAAACATTCAGTACTTC.

As to this clonotype: Compared with germline, one end of the junction differs, possibly owing to a read error. V is TRBV6-2 or TRBV6-3 and J is TRBJ1-5; TRBD1 matches 8 bases. Germline V gene data show CDR1 as MNHEY and CDR2 as SVGEGT. The length of the CDR3 is 13 residues. The CDR3 loop reads CASSLTGGQSQHF. The CDR3, as DNA: TGTGCCAGCAGTTTAACAGGGGGTCAGTCCCAGCATTTT.

This clonotype was seen at least ten times. The chain carries TRBV4-1 and TRBJ2-5; possibly TRBD1 for D (6 bases). The CDR3 consists of 15 residues. V was clipped by 0 bases and J by 2 bases, with 10 bases between them. The germline V gene has CDR1 MGHRA and CDR2 YSYEKL. Here the CDR3 DNA reads TGCGCCAGCAGCCAAGATAGGGACACTCAAGAGACCCAGTACTTC. Encoded protein: CASSQDRDTQETQYF.

In this sample, this clonotype turned up once. The chain joins TRBV6-5 to TRBJ1-1; the match to TRBD1 covers 7 bases. Germline V gene data show CDR1 as MNHEY and CDR2 as SVGAGI. The V and J ends lost 6 bases and 3 bases, in that order; junction bases with no gene match: 7. The CDR3 loop spans 14 amino acids. The CDR3 region has the DNA TGTGCCAGCAGCTCCGGGACAGTTGACACTGAAGCTTTCTTT. This codes for CASSSGTVDTEAFF.

This clonotype was counted only a few times. This chain joins TRBV24-1 and TRBJ2-3, with TRBD2 identical over 7 bases. Germline V gene sequence: CDR1 KGHDR, CDR2 SFDVKD. V was pared by 0 bases and J by 4 bases, with 0 bases of the junction left unmatched. The length of the CDR3 is 14 residues. The CDR3 DNA follows: TGTGCCACCAGTGATTTGGGGGGGGCAGATACGCAGTATTTT. Amino acid sequence: CATSDLGGADTQYF.

This clonotype was detected many times. This chain joins TRBV7-2 and TRBJ2-5; D is unresolved. Trimming removed 5 bases at V and 5 bases at J, with 9 bases between. The CDR3 spans 12 residues. Germline-derived CDR1 and CDR2 are SGHTA and FQGNSA. The CDR3 nucleotides are TGTGCCAGCAGCCGATCACGGGAGACCCAGTACTTC. Protein: CASSRSRETQYF.

This clonotype was detected only a few times. The chain couples TRBV2 to TRBJ2-5; D perhaps matches TRBD2 (5 bases). V was pared by 5 bases and J by 0 bases, with 10 bases between. The CDR3 runs 14 residues. Germline V CDR1 and CDR2: SNHLY, FYNNEI. CDR3 nucleotides: TGTGCCAGCAGTCTTCCGGGAAACCAAGAGACCCAGTACTTC. It is translated as CASSLPGNQETQYF.

CDR3 sequence reads: CAAAGQGARNSPLHF. In nucleotides, the CDR3 is TGTGCCGCCGCGGGCCAGGGGGCCAGAAATTCACCCCTCCACTTT. The gene calls are TRBV28 and TRBJ1-6; TRBD1 agrees at 8 bases. This CDR3 is 15 amino acids long. Germline values: CDR1 MDHEN, CDR2 SYDVKM. The J segment lost 7 bases and the V segment lost 11 bases, leaving 13 bases of the junction unmatched.

This chain connects TRBV7-2 to TRBJ2-3; TRBD2 agrees at 9 bases. With V trimmed by 5 bases and J by 3 bases, 6 bases remained unmatched. Germline-derived CDR1 and CDR2 are SGHTA and FQGNSA. The CDR3 length is 15 residues. CDR3 sequence: CASSLWTSATDTQYF. DNA of the CDR3: TGTGCCAGCAGCCTTTGGACTAGCGCAACAGATACGCAGTATTTT.